A single sample is the source of the 31 T cell receptor beta chains below, sequenced in a study of OX40 agonist ivuxolimab in advanced cancers. Libraries were prepared by immunoSEQ multiplex PCR; TCRdb keeps only in-frame clonotypes and omits some of them. The data hold roughly 53,000 clones, with about 87% observed a single time. Sample: CD4+ or CD8+ T cells sorted from blood, taken in a trial of the OX40 agonist ivuxolimab. These receptors all come from an adult with an advanced solid tumor such as melanoma, head and neck, liver or kidney cancer.

This sequence joins TRBV6-6 and TRBJ2-2; D perhaps matches TRBD1 (5 bases). Between the trimmed V and J ends, which lost 5 bases and 4 bases, there was a span of 8 bases. The germline CDR1 and CDR2 sequences are MNHNY and SVGAGI (reference sequence). The CDR3 totals 13 residues. The DNA of the CDR3 is TGTGCCAGCAGTACCAGGGTCACCGGGGAGCTGTTTTTT. As protein: CASSTRVTGELFF.

J is TRBJ1-1 and V is TRBV5-1; 11 bases are shared with TRBD1. Germline CDR1 SGHRS, CDR2 YFSETQ. V was pared by 6 bases and J by 5 bases, with 12 bases of the junction left unmatched. CDR3 size: 16 residues. The DNA for the CDR3 is TGCGCCAGCATGTCGACCCTCGGGACAGGGGGAACTGAAGCTTTCTTT. This encodes CASMSTLGTGGTEAFF.

This chain joins TRBV10-2 and TRBJ2-3, with 9 positions matching TRBD1. Germline V lookup: CDR1 WSHSY, CDR2 SAAADI. The J segment lost 4 bases and the V segment lost 6 bases, leaving 2 bases of the junction unmatched. This CDR3 spans 13 amino acids. CDR3 loop: CASRQGASDTQYF. Written as DNA, the CDR3 is TGCGCCAGCAGACAGGGGGCATCAGATACGCAGTATTTT.

V gene TRBV28 combines with J gene TRBJ2-7; D possibly corresponds to TRBD1 (5 bases). The germline V gene encodes CDR1 MDHEN and CDR2 SYDVKM. V was shortened by 5 bases and J by 7 bases, with 9 bases between the two germline ends. This CDR3 is 11 amino acids long. The CDR3 sequence is CASSVRGEQYF. CDR3 nucleotide sequence: TGTGCCAGCAGTGTAAGGGGAGAGCAGTACTTC.

Written as DNA, the CDR3 is TGTGCCAGCAGTTTGATCATGAACACTGAAGCTTTCTTT. This encodes CASSLIMNTEAFF. This chain joins TRBV6-6 and TRBJ1-1; no reliable D call. The CDR3 has 13 residues. Per germline, CDR1 MNHNY and CDR2 SVGAGI (reference sequence). The V end lost 4 bases, the J end lost 0 bases, and 6 bases lay between the germline ends.

This rearrangement joins TRBV7-3 to TRBJ2-1; 7 bases match TRBD2. The CDR3 extends over 16 amino acids. Germline values: CDR1 SGHTA, CDR2 FQGTGA. V gave up 5 bases and J gave up 3 bases; unmatched junction bases: 10. The CDR3 nucleotides are TGTGCCAGCAGCCCAATAGCGGTAGCGGGCTACAATGAGCAGTTCTTC. Amino acids: CASSPIAVAGYNEQFF.

This chain joins TRBV4-1 and TRBJ2-2; maybe TRBD1 (5 bases). Trimming took 8 bases from V and 2 from J, leaving 15 bases between them. The germline V gene encodes CDR1 MGHRA and CDR2 YSYEKL. The CDR3 extends over 15 amino acids. CDR3 bases: TGCGCCAGCGCGAGACAGACGCCCAACACCGGGGAGCTGTTTTTT. Its protein product is CASARQTPNTGELFF.

V and J are TRBV28 and TRBJ1-2; TRBD1 is a possible D gene (5 bases). V was pared by 6 bases and J by 7 bases, with 18 bases between. CDR1 and CDR2 (germline): MDHEN, SYDVKM. The CDR3 loop spans 14 amino acids. This CDR3 is CASRSGGRESGYTF. The CDR3 DNA is TGTGCCAGCAGATCCGGGGGGAGGGAGAGTGGCTACACCTTC.

This chain uses TRBV30 with TRBJ2-1; 10 nucleotides line up with TRBD2. CDR1 is GTSNPN and CDR2 is SVGIG in the germline V gene (reference sequence). The length of the CDR3 is 18 residues. The V segment lost 5 bases and the J segment 2 bases; nucleotides outside the gene matches: 15. DNA for the CDR3: TGTGCCTGGGTGCCCGAGTGGGAGAGCGGGAGGGCCTACAATGAGCAGTTCTTC. Translated: CAWVPEWESGRAYNEQFF.

V gene TRBV28 combines with J gene TRBJ2-7; D not resolved. Trimming shortened V by 7 bases and J by 7 bases, and 11 bases separated the two germline ends. CDR1 and CDR2 from the germline V gene are MDHEN and SYDVKM. The CDR3 runs to 11 residues. The DNA of the CDR3 is TGTGCCAGCACCGTTTCCGGGGAGCAGTACTTC. This translates into CASTVSGEQYF.

The genes are TRBV5-1 and TRBJ2-2, with D unclear. The germline CDR1 and CDR2 sequences are SGHRS and YFSETQ. This CDR3 has 15 amino acids. V dropped 0 bases and J dropped 5 bases, with 11 bases sitting between them. The CDR3 coding sequence is TGCGCCAGCAGCTTGGGGTCTCAATCTACCGGGGAGCTGTTTTTT. This sequence encodes CASSLGSQSTGELFF.

This clone was counted a few times. It is likely a read error: a sequence one base away is far more abundant. The same CDR3 also results from other DNA sequences found in this sample. The chain recombines TRBV11-2 with TRBJ2-7; the D is unclear. The CDR3 consists of 13 residues. Germline V gene lookup returns CDR1 SGHAT and CDR2 FQNNGV. Trimming cost V 5 bases and J 3 bases, with 11 bases left between them. CDR3 protein: CASSQVPGYEQYF. In DNA, the CDR3 is TGTGCCAGCAGCCAAGTCCCCGGCTACGAGCAGTACTTC.

In its sample, this clone was seen a few times. The chain employs TRBV28 and TRBJ1-2; the D gene is possibly TRBD1 (6 bases). The germline gives CDR1 MDHEN, CDR2 SYDVKM. V was pared by 10 bases and J by 3 bases, with 18 bases between. CDR3 length: 14 amino acids. The CDR3 sequence: CATQTSTGYYGYTF. The CDR3 DNA follows: TGTGCCACGCAGACCTCGACAGGCTACTATGGCTACACCTTC.

V gene TRBV14 combines with J gene TRBJ1-2, with D possibly being TRBD1 (5 bases). Trimming removed 4 bases from V and 4 bases from J, with 10 bases in between. This CDR3 region has 13 residues. From germline, CDR1 is SGHDN and CDR2 FVKESK. The CDR3 coding sequence is TGTGCCAGCAGCCTGGGGACCGTCTATGGCTACACCTTC. As protein: CASSLGTVYGYTF.

The chain recombines TRBV6-5 with TRBJ2-1, with D unresolved. CDR3 length equals 16 residues. Germline V gives CDR1 MNHEY, CDR2 SVGAGI. Deletions cut 0 bases from V and 7 bases from J, with 16 bases between. In DNA form, the CDR3 reads TGTGCCAGCAGTTACTCAGGCGCCGGCAGTAGAAATGAGCAGTTCTTC. It codes for CASSYSGAGSRNEQFF.

This clone has more than one count but fewer than ten. This chain uses TRBV6-1 with TRBJ2-1; 8 positions match TRBD1. Germline V lookup: CDR1 MNHNS, CDR2 SASEGT. There are 13 residues in the CDR3. The V segment lost 7 bases and the J segment 7 bases; nucleotides outside the gene matches: 6. The CDR3 region is CASTLWDRNEQFF. In DNA form, the CDR3 reads TGTGCCAGCACCCTCTGGGACAGGAATGAGCAGTTCTTC.

The chain uses TRBV30 and TRBJ2-2, with D perhaps TRBD1 (5 bases). Germline assignment: CDR1 GTSNPN and CDR2 SVGIG (reference sequence). Trimming cost V 0 bases and J 4 bases, with 15 bases left between them. The CDR3 has 16 residues. The CDR3 loop is CAWSVHVGARTGELFF. The CDR3 DNA sequence: TGTGCCTGGAGTGTACACGTAGGGGCCCGCACCGGGGAGCTGTTTTTT.

This chain joins TRBV18 and TRBJ1-5; 8 bases line up with TRBD1. After removal of 6 bases from V and 0 bases from J, the junction contained 4 bases not matched to a gene. The CDR3 runs to 15 residues. Per germline, CDR1 KGHSH and CDR2 LQKENI. CDR3 nucleotides: TGTGCCAGCTCGCAGCAGGGGGCTAGCAATCAGCCCCAGCATTTT. This encodes CASSQQGASNQPQHF.

The chain uses TRBV29-1 and TRBJ1-2, with 12 bases lining up with TRBD1. The V gene end was trimmed by 4 bases and the J gene end by 4 bases; junction bases not matched to a gene: 7. There are 15 residues in the CDR3. CDR1 is SQVTM and CDR2 is ANQGSEA in the germline V gene. In DNA, the CDR3 is TGCAGCGTTGGGACCCGGGACAGGGGGCTCTATGGCTACACCTTC. It translates to CSVGTRDRGLYGYTF.

The chain joins TRBV7-2 to TRBJ2-4, with 9 bases that match TRBD2. V shed 5 bases and J 8 bases; nucleotides not matched to a gene: 16. Looked up from germline, CDR1 is SGHTA and CDR2 is FQGNSA. This CDR3 contains 17 residues. The CDR3 region is CASSPWGSGSSNDIQYF. CDR3 DNA: TGTGCCAGCAGCCCCTGGGGTAGCGGGAGCTCAAACGACATTCAGTACTTC.

J is TRBJ2-3 and V is TRBV12-5; D is perhaps TRBD1 (5 bases). Germline CDR1 LGHNT, CDR2 FRNRAP. Trimming took off 6 bases at V and 4 bases at J, with 11 bases between the two ends. The CDR3 loop spans 13 amino acids. CDR3 nucleotide sequence: TGTGCTAGTGGGACGGACATCCCAGATACGCAGTATTTT. This gives the protein CASGTDIPDTQYF.

CDR3 bases: TGTGCCAGCAGGCGGCCGGCCTCCTACGAGCAGTACTTC. It is translated as CASRRPASYEQYF. The chain uses TRBV6-1 and TRBJ2-7; D is ambiguous. V lost 6 bases to trimming and J lost 0 bases, with 9 bases between them. The V gene's germline CDR1 is MNHNS and CDR2 SASEGT. The CDR3 loop spans 13 amino acids.

This chain uses TRBV18 with TRBJ1-2; TRBD1 matches at 7 bases. The CDR3 has 15 amino acids. Germline V gene data show CDR1 as KGHSH and CDR2 as LQKENI. V shed 2 bases, J shed 2 bases, and the junction held 5 bases outside the gene matches. This chain's CDR3 is CASSPSTGRNYGYTF. DNA for the CDR3: TGTGCCAGCTCACCATCGACAGGGAGAAACTATGGCTACACCTTC.

The gene calls are TRBV7-3 and TRBJ2-5; D could derive from TRBD1 or TRBD2 (7 bases each). Trimming shortened V by 5 bases and J by 1 base, and 14 bases separated the two germline ends. The CDR3 length is 15 residues. Germline V gene lookup returns CDR1 SGHTA and CDR2 FQGTGA. CDR3 DNA sequence: TGTGCCAGCAGCCCGCAGGGGGGGGCCCAAGAGACCCAGTACTTC. Translation: CASSPQGGAQETQYF.

The chain links TRBV5-1 to TRBJ2-2, with 9 bases that match TRBD1. Germline CDR1 SGHRS, CDR2 YFSETQ. This CDR3 has 19 residues. With V trimmed by 4 bases and J by 1 base, 14 bases remained unmatched. CDR3 bases: TGCGCCAGCAGCCCCGGGACAGGGCCCAAACATTGGAACACCGGGGAGCTGTTTTTT. It specifies CASSPGTGPKHWNTGELFF.

J is TRBJ2-2 and V is TRBV7-3; D may be TRBD1 (7 bases). Trimming left V 6 bases short and J 7 bases short, with 27 bases between. Looked up from germline, CDR1 is SGHTA and CDR2 is FQGTGA. The CDR3 has 18 residues. CDR3 sequence (DNA): TGTGCCAGCAGGGTTAACAGGGGCGGCATCGGGAGTGTCGGGGAGCTGTTTTTT. Its translation is CASRVNRGGIGSVGELFF.

V usage is TRBV5-6 and J usage is TRBJ2-2, with TRBD1 matching 9 bases. This CDR3 spans 14 amino acids. CDR1 is SGHDT and CDR2 is YYEEEE in the germline V gene. Trimming cost V 7 bases and J 4 bases; bases outside gene matches: 5. CDR3 coding DNA: TGTGCCAGCTTACAGGGGGCGAGCACCGGGGAGCTGTTTTTT. This translates into CASLQGASTGELFF.

This clone was counted a few times. The genes are TRBV7-6 and TRBJ1-5; D unclear. This CDR3 region has 13 residues. The V and J ends lost 0 bases and 7 bases respectively, with 7 bases between them. Germline V lookup: CDR1 SGHVS, CDR2 FNYEAQ. The DNA for the CDR3 is TGTGCCAGCAGCTTAGCTCCGGACCAGCCCCAGCATTTT. Protein sequence: CASSLAPDQPQHF.

The gene calls are TRBV27 and TRBJ2-7; the match to TRBD2 covers 7 bases. Trimming removed 4 bases from V and 1 base from J; junction bases left unmatched: 10. Germline-derived CDR1 and CDR2 are MNHEY and SMNVEV (reference sequence). The CDR3 has 16 residues. The CDR3 DNA reads as TGTGCCAGCAGTTCACAACCGGGACTAAAATCCTACGAGCAGTACTTC. Translating it yields CASSSQPGLKSYEQYF.

V is TRBV19 and J is TRBJ2-1; 9 nucleotides line up with TRBD1. This CDR3 comprises 19 residues. In germline, CDR1 is LNHDA, CDR2 SQIVND (reference sequence). The trim removed 5 bases at V and 6 bases at J, leaving 20 bases unmatched. CDR3: CASSPWTGEGSPTVNEQFF. CDR3 nucleotide sequence: TGTGCCAGTAGTCCCTGGACAGGGGAAGGCTCACCTACGGTCAATGAGCAGTTCTTC.

This chain uses TRBV6-1 with TRBJ2-1; the D is unclear. The CDR3 has 13 residues. The ends were cut back, 1 base at V and 6 bases at J, with 7 bases in the middle. Germline V gives CDR1 MNHNS, CDR2 SASEGT. The CDR3 DNA reads TGTGCCAGCAGTGAAGTACGGTCCAATGAGCAGTTCTTC. Its translation is CASSEVRSNEQFF.